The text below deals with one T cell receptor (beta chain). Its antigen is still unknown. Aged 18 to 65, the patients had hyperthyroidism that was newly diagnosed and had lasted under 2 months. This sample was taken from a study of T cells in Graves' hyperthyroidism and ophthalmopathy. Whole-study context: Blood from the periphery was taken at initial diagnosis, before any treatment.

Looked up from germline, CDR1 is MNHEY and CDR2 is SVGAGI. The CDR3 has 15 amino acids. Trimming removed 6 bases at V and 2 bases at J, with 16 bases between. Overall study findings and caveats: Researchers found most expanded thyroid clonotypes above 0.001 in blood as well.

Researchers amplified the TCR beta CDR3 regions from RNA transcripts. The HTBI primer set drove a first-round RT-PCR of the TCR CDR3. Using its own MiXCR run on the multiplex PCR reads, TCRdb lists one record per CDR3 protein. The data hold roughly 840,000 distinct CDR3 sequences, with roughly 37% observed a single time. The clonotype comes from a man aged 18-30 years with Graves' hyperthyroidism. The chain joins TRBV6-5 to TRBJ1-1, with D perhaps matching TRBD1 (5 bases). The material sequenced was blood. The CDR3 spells CASSIRQIGNTEAFF. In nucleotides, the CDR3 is TGTGCCAGCAGCATAAGACAGATCGGTAACACTGAAGCTTTCTTT.